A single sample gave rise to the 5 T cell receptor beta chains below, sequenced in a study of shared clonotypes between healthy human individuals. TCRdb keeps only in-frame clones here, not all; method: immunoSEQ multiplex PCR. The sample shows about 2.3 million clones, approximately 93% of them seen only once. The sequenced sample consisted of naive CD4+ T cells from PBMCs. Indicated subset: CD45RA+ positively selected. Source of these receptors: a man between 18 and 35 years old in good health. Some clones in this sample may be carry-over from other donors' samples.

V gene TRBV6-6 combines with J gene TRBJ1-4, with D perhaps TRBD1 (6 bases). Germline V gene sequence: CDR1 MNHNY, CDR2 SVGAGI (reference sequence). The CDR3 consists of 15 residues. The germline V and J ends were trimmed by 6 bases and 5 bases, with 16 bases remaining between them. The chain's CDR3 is CASSREGVWNEKLFF. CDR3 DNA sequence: TGTGCCAGCAGCCGAGAGGGGGTGTGGAATGAAAAACTGTTTTTT.

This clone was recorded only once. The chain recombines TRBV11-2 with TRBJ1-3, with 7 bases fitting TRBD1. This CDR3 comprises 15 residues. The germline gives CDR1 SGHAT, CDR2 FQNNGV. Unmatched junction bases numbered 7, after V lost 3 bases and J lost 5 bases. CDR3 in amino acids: CASSFEGQIRNTIYF. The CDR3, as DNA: TGTGCCAGCAGCTTTGAGGGACAGATAAGAAACACCATATATTTT.

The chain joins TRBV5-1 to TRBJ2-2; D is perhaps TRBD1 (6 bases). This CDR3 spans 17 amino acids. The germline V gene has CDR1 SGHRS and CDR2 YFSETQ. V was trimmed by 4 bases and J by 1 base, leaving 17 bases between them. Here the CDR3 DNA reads TGCGCCAGCAGCCCCAACCCTACAGGGTTGAACACCGGGGAGCTGTTTTTT. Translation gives CASSPNPTGLNTGELFF.

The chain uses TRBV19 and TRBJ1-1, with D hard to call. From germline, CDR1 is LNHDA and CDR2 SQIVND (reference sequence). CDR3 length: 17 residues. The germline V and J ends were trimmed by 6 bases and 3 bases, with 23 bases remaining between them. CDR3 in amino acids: CASSALGRRSGDTEAFF. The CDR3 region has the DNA TGTGCCAGTAGCGCCCTTGGCAGAAGGAGTGGAGACACTGAAGCTTTCTTT.

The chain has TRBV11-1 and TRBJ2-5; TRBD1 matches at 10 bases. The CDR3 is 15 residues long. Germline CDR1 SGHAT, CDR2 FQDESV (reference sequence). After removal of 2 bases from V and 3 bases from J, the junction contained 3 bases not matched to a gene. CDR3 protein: CASSLSGTGEETQYF. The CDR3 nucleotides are TGTGCCAGCAGCTTATCCGGGACAGGGGAAGAGACCCAGTACTTC.